The table lists the clone carrying this T cell receptor beta chain with a few counts. Its target is not known. For TCR beta, libraries came from quantitative 5'-RACE with molecular barcodes. One entry per CDR3 protein, called by TCRdb with MiXCR from the 5' RACE reads. The sample has 300,000 to 350,000 distinct CDR3 sequences; around 20% are singletons. Germline trimming cut 4 bases from V and 4 bases from J; bases unmatched to any gene: 9. CDR1 and CDR2 from the germline V gene are SQVTM and ANQGSEA. The CDR3 totals 15 residues. The sample is drawn from a study of CD8 T cells in ankylosing spondylitis. Regarding the study as a whole: Matched synovial fluid from ankylosing spondylitis patients was reported to be enriched for disease-linked clones. Past studies reported some motif variants in reactive arthritis synovial fluid and blood. Clones linked to disease, bearing a CD8+ phenotype, were relatively rare in peripheral blood.

This receptor was identified in a female donor with ankylosing spondylitis or in good health (not recorded which). Input material: blood, either unsorted or a sorted T cell fraction (not recorded which). The chain joins TRBV29-1 to TRBJ1-1, with 10 bases aligning to TRBD1. Here the CDR3 DNA reads TGCAGCGTTGGACAGGGGGCGATCTGGGGCACTGAAGCTTTCTTT. It codes for CSVGQGAIWGTEAFF.